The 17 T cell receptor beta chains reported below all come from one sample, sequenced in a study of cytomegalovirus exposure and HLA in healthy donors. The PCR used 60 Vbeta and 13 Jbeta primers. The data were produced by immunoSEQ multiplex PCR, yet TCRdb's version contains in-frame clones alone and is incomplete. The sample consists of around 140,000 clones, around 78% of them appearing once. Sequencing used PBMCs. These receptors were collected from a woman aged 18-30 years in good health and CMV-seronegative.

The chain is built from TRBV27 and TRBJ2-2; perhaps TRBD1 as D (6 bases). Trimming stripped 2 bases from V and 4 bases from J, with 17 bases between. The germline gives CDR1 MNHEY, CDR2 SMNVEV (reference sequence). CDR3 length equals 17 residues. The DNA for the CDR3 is TGTGCCAGCAGTTTACGGGCCGCTGGACAGCTCACCGGGGAGCTGTTTTTT. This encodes CASSLRAAGQLTGELFF.

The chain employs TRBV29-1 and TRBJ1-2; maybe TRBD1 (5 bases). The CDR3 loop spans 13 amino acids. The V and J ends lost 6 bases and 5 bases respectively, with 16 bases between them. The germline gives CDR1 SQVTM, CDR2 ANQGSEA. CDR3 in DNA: TGCAGCGTGGAGCTGACAGAAGGGTATGGCTACACCTTC. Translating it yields CSVELTEGYGYTF.

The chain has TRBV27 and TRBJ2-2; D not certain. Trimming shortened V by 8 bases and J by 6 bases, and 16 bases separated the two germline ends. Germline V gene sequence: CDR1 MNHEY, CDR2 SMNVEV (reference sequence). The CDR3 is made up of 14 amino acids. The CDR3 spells CASGPIWPAGELFF. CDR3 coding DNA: TGTGCCAGCGGTCCGATTTGGCCCGCCGGGGAGCTGTTTTTT.

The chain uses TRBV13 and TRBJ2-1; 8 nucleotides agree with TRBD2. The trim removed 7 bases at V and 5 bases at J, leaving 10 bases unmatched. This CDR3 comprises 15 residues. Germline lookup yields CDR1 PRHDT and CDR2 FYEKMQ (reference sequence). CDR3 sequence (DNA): TGTGCCAGCAACTTTCGGGAGGGTGTAAACAATGAGCAGTTCTTC. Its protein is CASNFREGVNNEQFF.

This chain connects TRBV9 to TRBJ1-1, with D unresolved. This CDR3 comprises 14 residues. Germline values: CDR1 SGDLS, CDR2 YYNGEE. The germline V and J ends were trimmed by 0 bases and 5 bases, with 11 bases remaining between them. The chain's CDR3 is CASSVEREGTEAFF. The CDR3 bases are TGTGCCAGCAGCGTAGAGCGGGAAGGGACTGAAGCTTTCTTT.

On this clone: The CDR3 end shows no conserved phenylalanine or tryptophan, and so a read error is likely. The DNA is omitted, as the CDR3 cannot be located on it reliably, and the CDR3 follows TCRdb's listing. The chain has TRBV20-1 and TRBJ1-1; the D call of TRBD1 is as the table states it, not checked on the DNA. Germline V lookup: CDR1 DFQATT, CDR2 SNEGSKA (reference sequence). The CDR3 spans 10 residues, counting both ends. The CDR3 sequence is CSARDLCPPG.

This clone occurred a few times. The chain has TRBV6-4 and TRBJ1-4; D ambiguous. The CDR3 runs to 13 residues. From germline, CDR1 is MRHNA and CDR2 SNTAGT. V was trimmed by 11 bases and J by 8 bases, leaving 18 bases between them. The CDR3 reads CASARGASEKLFF. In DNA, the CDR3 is TGTGCCTCAGCACGCGGTGCGAGCGAAAAACTGTTTTTT.

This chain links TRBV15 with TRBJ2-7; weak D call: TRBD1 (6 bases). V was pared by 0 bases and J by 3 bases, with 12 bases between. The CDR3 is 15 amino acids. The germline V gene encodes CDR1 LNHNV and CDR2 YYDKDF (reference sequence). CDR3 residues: CATSREFGQSYEQYF. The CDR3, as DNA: TGTGCCACCAGCAGAGAATTCGGACAGAGCTACGAGCAGTACTTC.

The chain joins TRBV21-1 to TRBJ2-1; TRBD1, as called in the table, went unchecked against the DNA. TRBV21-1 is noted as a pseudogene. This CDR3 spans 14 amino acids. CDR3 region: CASVSRGQTFGPFF. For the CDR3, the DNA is TGTGCTTCGGTTTCAAGGGGACAGACATTTGGGCCGTTCTTC.

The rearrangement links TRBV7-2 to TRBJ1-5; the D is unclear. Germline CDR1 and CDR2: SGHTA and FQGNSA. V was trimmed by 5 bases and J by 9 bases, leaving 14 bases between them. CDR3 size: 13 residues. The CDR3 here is CASSGQNLGPQHF. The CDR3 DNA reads TGTGCCAGCAGCGGGCAGAACCTTGGGCCCCAGCATTTT.

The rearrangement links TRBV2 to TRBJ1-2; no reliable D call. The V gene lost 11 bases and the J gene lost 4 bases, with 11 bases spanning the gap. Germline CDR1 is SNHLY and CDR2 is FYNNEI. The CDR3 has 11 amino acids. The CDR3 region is CALPGSYGYTF. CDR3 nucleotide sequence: TGTGCCCTACCAGGTTCCTATGGCTACACCTTC.

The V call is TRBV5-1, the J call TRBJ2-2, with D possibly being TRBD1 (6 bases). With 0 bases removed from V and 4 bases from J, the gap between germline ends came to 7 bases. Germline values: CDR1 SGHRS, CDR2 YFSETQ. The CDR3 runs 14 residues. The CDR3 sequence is CASSLGTATGELFF. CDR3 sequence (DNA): TGCGCCAGCAGCTTGGGGACAGCCACCGGGGAGCTGTTTTTT. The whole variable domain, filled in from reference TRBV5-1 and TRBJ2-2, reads KAGVTQTPRYLIKTRGQQVTLSCSPISGHRSVSWYQQTPGQGLQFLFEYFSETQRNKGNFPGRFSGRQFSNSRSEMNVSTLELGDSALYLCASSLGTATGELFFGEGSRLTVL.

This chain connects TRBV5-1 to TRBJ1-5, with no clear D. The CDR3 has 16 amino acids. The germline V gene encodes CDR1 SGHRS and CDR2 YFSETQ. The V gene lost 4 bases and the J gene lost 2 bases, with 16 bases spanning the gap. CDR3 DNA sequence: TGCGCCAGCAGCCGTACTCCGAATGCGGGCAATCAGCCCCAGCATTTT. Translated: CASSRTPNAGNQPQHF.

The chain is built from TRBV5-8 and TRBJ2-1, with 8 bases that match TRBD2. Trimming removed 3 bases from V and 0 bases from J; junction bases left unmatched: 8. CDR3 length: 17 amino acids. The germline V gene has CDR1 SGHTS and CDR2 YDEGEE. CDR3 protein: CASSYLLAVSSYNEQFF. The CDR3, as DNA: TGTGCCAGCAGCTACTTACTAGCGGTGAGCTCCTACAATGAGCAGTTCTTC.

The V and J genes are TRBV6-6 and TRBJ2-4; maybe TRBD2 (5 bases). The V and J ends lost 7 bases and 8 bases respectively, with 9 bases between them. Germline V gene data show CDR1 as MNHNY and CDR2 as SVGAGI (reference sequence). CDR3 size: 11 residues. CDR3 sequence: CASTFGDIQYF. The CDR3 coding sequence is TGTGCCAGCACCTTCGGGGACATTCAGTACTTC.

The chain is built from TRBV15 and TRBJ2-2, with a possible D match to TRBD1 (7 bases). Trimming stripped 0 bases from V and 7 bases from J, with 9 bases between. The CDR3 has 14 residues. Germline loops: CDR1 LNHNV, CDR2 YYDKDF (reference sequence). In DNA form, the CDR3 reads TGTGCCACCAGCAGAGACAGGGGGGTCGGGGAGCTGTTTTTT. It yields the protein CATSRDRGVGELFF.

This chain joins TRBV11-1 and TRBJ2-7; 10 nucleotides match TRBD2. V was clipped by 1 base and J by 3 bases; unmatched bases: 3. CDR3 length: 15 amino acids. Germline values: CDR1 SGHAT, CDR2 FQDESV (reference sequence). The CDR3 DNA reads TGTGCCAGCAGCTTAGTTGCTAGCGGGAGCTACGAGCAGTACTTC. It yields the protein CASSLVASGSYEQYF.